The entry below gives a single TCR beta chain sequence along with its context. Its specificity is not known. The data were taken from a study of T cell responses to AZD1222 COVID-19 vaccine. Study background: Timing groups of about 4 and about 12 weeks for second doses were pooled. Findings and limits, study-wide: The donor group comprised mostly white British people and more females; the analysis possibly underestimated clonal diversity. Along spike, vaccine-associated CD4 TCRs were found throughout, with dominance at 160-218 and 743-854. Just five or six AZD1222 recipients were seropositive at baseline.

V dropped 6 bases and J dropped 2; count of bases not matched to a gene: 4. This CDR3 is 15 amino acids long. Germline loops: CDR1 SGHNT, CDR2 YENEEA. Profiling relied on immunoSEQ multiplex PCR, and the TCRdb table lists in-frame clones only, not all of them. The profile covers roughly 150,000 clones, with roughly 90% appearing a single time and about 3.7% taken by the ten largest. The source of this sequence is an adult in good health. The chain links TRBV11-3 to TRBJ2-2, with TRBD2 matching 9 bases. Sequenced material: peripheral blood, taken on day 0 of AZD1222 vaccination. The CDR3 protein is CASSSTSGNTGELFF. CDR3 in DNA: TGTGCCAGCAGTTCGACTAGCGGTAACACCGGGGAGCTGTTTTTT. Complete variable domain (other parts from reference TRBV11-3 and TRBJ2-2): EAGVVQSPRYKIIEKKQPVAFWCNPISGHNTLYWYLQNLGQGPELLIRYENEEAVDDSQLPKDRFSAERLKGVDSTLKIQPAELGDSAVYLCASSSTSGNTGELFFGEGSRLTVL.